This TCR beta chain is from a study of T cells in tuberculosis. Study summary: This South African cohort compared adolescents with or without latent tuberculosis against adults with active tuberculosis. General study points: GEM motif frequencies gave over 55% accuracy; the GMM repertoire gave almost 90%. The TCR-beta difference was not significant; alpha differences partly reflected length.

Sequencing used immunoSEQ multiplex PCR; TCRdb keeps in-frame clones, though not all of them. The sample shows about 30,000 clones, just over 90% of them seen only once. This CDR3 has 13 residues. The V segment lost 7 bases and the J segment 2 bases; nucleotides outside the gene matches: 6. Germline CDR1 SQVTM, CDR2 ANQGSEA. As for time point: new active TB diagnosis, blood taken before or within 7 days of starting treatment. On average about 92,000 T cells per donor were immunosequenced. This clone was observed a single time. The antigen is not known. The chain is built from TRBV29-1 and TRBJ2-7; 9 nucleotides agree with TRBD1. The sequence derives from an adult with tuberculosis. The sample consisted of PBMCs, taken at tuberculosis diagnosis. The CDR3 DNA sequence: TGCAGCGGCCGGGACAGGGATACCTACGAGCAGTACTTC. Protein product: CSGRDRDTYEQYF.